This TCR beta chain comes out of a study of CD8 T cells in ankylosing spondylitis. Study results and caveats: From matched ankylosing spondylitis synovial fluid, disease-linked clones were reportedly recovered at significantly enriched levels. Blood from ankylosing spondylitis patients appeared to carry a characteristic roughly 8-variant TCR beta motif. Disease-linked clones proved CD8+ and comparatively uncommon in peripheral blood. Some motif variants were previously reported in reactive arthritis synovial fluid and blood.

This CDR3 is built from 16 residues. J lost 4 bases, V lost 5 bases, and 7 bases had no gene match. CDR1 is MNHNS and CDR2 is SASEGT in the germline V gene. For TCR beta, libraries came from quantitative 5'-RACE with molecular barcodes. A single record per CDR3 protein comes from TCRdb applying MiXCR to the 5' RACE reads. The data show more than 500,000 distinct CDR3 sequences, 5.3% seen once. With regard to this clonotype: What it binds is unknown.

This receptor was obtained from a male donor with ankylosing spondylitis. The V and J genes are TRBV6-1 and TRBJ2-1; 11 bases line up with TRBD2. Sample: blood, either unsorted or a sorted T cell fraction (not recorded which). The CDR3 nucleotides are TGTGCCAGCAGTACCTCACTAGCGGGGGCGTACAATGAGCAGTTCTTC. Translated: CASSTSLAGAYNEQFF.